These 2 T cell receptor beta chains were all obtained from the same sample, sequenced in a study of OX40 agonist ivuxolimab in advanced cancers. Libraries were constructed by the immunoSEQ multiplex PCR assay. TCRdb took over this immuneACCESS table, retaining in-frame rearrangements with V and J assigned. Such tables are incomplete; in checked studies, under half of the missing clones stem from an unresolved V gene, and the remainder is unexplained. This sample is represented by about 27,000 clones; approximately 91% of them were singletons. Of the sample, roughly 22% is held by the ten largest clones. The sequencing here drew on CD4+ or CD8+ T cells sorted from blood, taken in a trial of the OX40 agonist ivuxolimab. The receptors here all came from an adult with an advanced solid tumor such as melanoma, head and neck, liver or kidney cancer.

CDR3 DNA sequence: TGCGCCAGCAGCCAAGAGGGAGGCGGTGCCCGGTGGGGCTACACCTTC. It encodes CASSQEGGGARWGYTF. The chain joins TRBV4-1 to TRBJ1-2; D call uncertain. This CDR3 spans 16 amino acids. Germline-derived CDR1 and CDR2 are MGHRA and YSYEKL. Deletions cut 0 bases from V and 8 bases from J, with 19 bases between.

The chain's CDR3 is CASSSGGNEQFF. In nucleotides, the CDR3 is TGTGCCAGCAGCTCGGGGGGGAATGAGCAGTTCTTC. The genes are TRBV11-2 and TRBJ2-1; TRBD2 matches 8 bases. The V and J ends lost 4 bases and 7 bases, in that order; junction bases with no gene match: 0. Germline V lookup: CDR1 SGHAT, CDR2 FQNNGV. This CDR3 has 12 amino acids. The full variable domain, rest sourced from reference TRBV11-2 and TRBJ2-1, is EAGVAQSPRYKIIEKRQSVAFWCNPISGHATLYWYQQILGQGPKLLIQFQNNGVVDDSQLPKDRFSAERLKGVDSTLKIQPAKLEDSAVYLCASSSGGNEQFFGPGTRLTVL.